The 27 T cell receptor beta chains reported below all come from one sample, sequenced in a study of T cells after yellow fever vaccination (dated by TCRdb to about 2019). Library construction relied on 5' RACE. TCRdb lists the instrument as Illumina HiSeq 2500. TCRdb reprocessed the public reads (quality trimming at Q25 with fastp, clone calling with MiXCR) and kept in-frame beta chains. Each CDR3 protein gets just one entry, which takes the most common genes and DNA from the rows behind it. The sample yields hundreds of thousands of distinct CDR3 sequences; approximately 12% were counted once. The ten largest clones add up to about an eighth of the sample. The treatment or condition label corresponds to: live attenuated yellow fever vaccine strain. Sequenced material: PBMCs, taken on the day of the yellow fever booster vaccination. Source of these receptors: a man in his thirties or forties who received the YFV17D yellow fever vaccine.

V is TRBV10-3 and J is TRBJ1-1; D perhaps matches TRBD1 (5 bases). Germline lookup yields CDR1 ENHRY and CDR2 SYGVKD. The CDR3 spans 14 residues. Trimming stripped 4 bases from V and 2 bases from J, with 11 bases between. As DNA, the CDR3 is TGTGCCATCAGTGCAGGACACACCAACACTGAAGCTTTCTTT. Encoded protein: CAISAGHTNTEAFF.

This clonotype was seen more than once but under ten times. The V gene is TRBV12-3 or TRBV12-4, the J gene TRBJ2-6, with D possibly matching TRBD1 (6 bases). The V gene lost 5 bases and the J gene lost 3 bases, with 11 bases spanning the gap. CDR3 size: 15 residues. CDR3: CASSARGIGANVLTF. The CDR3 nucleotides read TGTGCCAGCAGTGCCAGGGGAATTGGGGCCAACGTCCTGACTTTC.

This clonotype was counted many times. The chain couples TRBV5-6 to TRBJ2-2; D is undetermined. Trimming removed 6 bases at V and 6 bases at J, with 9 bases between. The CDR3 is 12 residues long. Germline lookup yields CDR1 SGHDT and CDR2 YYEEEE. DNA for the CDR3: TGTGCCAGCACCTCCCGGGCCGGGGAGCTGTTTTTT. Its protein product is CASTSRAGELFF.

J is TRBJ2-3 and V is TRBV4-3, with 10 bases identical to TRBD2. This CDR3 comprises 17 residues. Trimming removed 0 bases from V and 7 bases from J; junction bases left unmatched: 10. From germline, CDR1 is LGHNA and CDR2 YSLEER. The CDR3 coding sequence is TGCGCCAGCAGCCAAGACAGATCTGGTAGCGGGAGGTATACGCAGTATTTT. Translated: CASSQDRSGSGRYTQYF.

This clonotype was observed a few times. V gene TRBV20-1 combines with J gene TRBJ2-5, with 8 bases aligning to TRBD2. The germline V gene encodes CDR1 DFQATT and CDR2 SNEGSKA (reference sequence). Trimming cost V 4 bases and J 5 bases; bases outside gene matches: 9. This CDR3 spans 14 amino acids. The CDR3 bases are TGCAGTGCTATTAAAGCGGGGGAGGGGGAGACCCAGTACTTC. It encodes CSAIKAGEGETQYF.

There are a few counts of this clonotype. V usage is TRBV3-1 and J usage is TRBJ1-2, with D possibly matching TRBD1 (5 bases). Trimming shortened V by 1 base and J by 8 bases, and 14 bases separated the two germline ends. The germline gives CDR1 LGHDT, CDR2 YNNKEL (reference sequence). CDR3 length: 14 residues. CDR3 DNA sequence: TGTGCCAGCAGCCAAGTCACCGGGGGTTCGGGCTACACCTTC. Translation gives CASSQVTGGSGYTF.

This clonotype was detected ten times or more. V usage is TRBV9 and J usage is TRBJ1-6, with 7 bases identical to TRBD1. The CDR3 runs to 14 residues. The germline gives CDR1 SGDLS, CDR2 YYNGEE. V was clipped by 7 bases and J by 7 bases; unmatched bases: 8. CDR3 bases: TGTGCCAGCTCTCCCGGGACAGAGAATTCACCCCTCCACTTT. Translating gives CASSPGTENSPLHF.

The table lists this clonotype with a few counts. CDR3 region: CASSSGGTANNSPLHF. DNA for the CDR3: TGCGCCAGCAGCTCGGGAGGGACAGCCAATAATTCACCCCTCCACTTT. The V call is TRBV5-1, the J call TRBJ1-6; 7 nucleotides line up with TRBD1. This CDR3 has 16 residues. After removal of 3 bases from V and 5 bases from J, the junction contained 8 bases not matched to a gene. The germline gives CDR1 SGHRS, CDR2 YFSETQ.

This clonotype has more than one count but fewer than ten. The chain joins TRBV12-3 or TRBV12-4 to TRBJ2-5; 13 positions match TRBD2. The CDR3 consists of 19 residues. V lost 2 bases and J lost 0; bases outside the gene matches: 9. The CDR3 here is CASSLTFGTSGEYQETQYF. For the CDR3, the DNA is TGTGCCAGCAGTTTAACTTTTGGGACTAGCGGGGAGTACCAAGAGACCCAGTACTTC.

This clonotype was picked up a small number of times. The junction and the germline gene differ at one end; a read error may be behind it. The chain links TRBV3-1 to TRBJ2-1; 8 bases are a match to TRBD2. Germline CDR1 and CDR2: LGHDT and YNNKEL (reference sequence). This CDR3 is 11 amino acids long. In DNA, the CDR3 is TGTGCCAGCAGGCTAGCGGGTGCCGAAGTCTTC. It yields the protein CASRLAGAEVF.

This clonotype was seen a handful of times. This sequence joins TRBV10-2 and TRBJ2-3; 11 bases align to TRBD2. Trimming took 2 bases from V and 5 from J; bases not matched to a gene: 9. The CDR3 length is 17 residues. Germline V CDR1 and CDR2: WSHSY, SAAADI. CDR3 sequence (DNA): TGCGCCAGCAGTGAGACTAGCGGGAGTATACTGGGAGATACGCAGTATTTT. Translation gives CASSETSGSILGDTQYF.

This clonotype was picked up many times. This chain uses TRBV29-1 with TRBJ2-5; TRBD2 might be the D (6 bases). CDR3 length: 12 amino acids. V was shortened by 4 bases and J by 2 bases, with 8 bases between the two germline ends. Per germline, CDR1 SQVTM and CDR2 ANQGSEA. The CDR3 nucleotides read TGCAGCGTTGTGGGACTGCAAGAGACCCAGTACTTC. Its protein product is CSVVGLQETQYF.

This clonotype showed up many times. The rearrangement uses TRBV27 and TRBJ1-1; perhaps TRBD1 as D (6 bases). CDR3 length: 15 residues. Germline V gene lookup returns CDR1 MNHEY and CDR2 SMNVEV (reference sequence). V lost 2 bases, J lost 0 bases, and 10 bases lay in between. The CDR3 DNA reads as TGTGCCAGCAGTTTACAAGGACAGTTGAACACTGAAGCTTTCTTT. Its translation is CASSLQGQLNTEAFF.

This clonotype was observed a few times. CDR3 loop: CATSTELTGGYEQYF. The CDR3 nucleotides are TGTGCCACCAGCACTGAATTGACAGGGGGCTACGAGCAGTACTTC. The chain carries TRBV15 and TRBJ2-7; 9 positions match TRBD1. Trimming cost V 4 bases and J 3 bases; bases outside gene matches: 7. Germline CDR1 LNHNV, CDR2 YYDKDF (reference sequence). The CDR3 spans 15 residues. The full variable domain, rest sourced from reference TRBV15 and TRBJ2-7, is DAMVIQNPRYQVTQFGKPVTLSCSQTLNHNVMYWYQQKSSQAPKLLFHYYDKDFNNEADTPDNFQSRRPNTSFCFLDIRSPGLGDTAMYLCATSTELTGGYEQYFGPGTRLTVT.

V gene TRBV6-1 combines with J gene TRBJ1-2; TRBD1 matches 7 bases. The CDR3 spans 14 residues. CDR1 and CDR2 (germline): MNHNS, SASEGT. With 5 bases clipped from V and 8 bases from J, the junction kept 11 bases outside the gene matches. The CDR3 loop reads CASSNDKGARGYTF. The DNA for the CDR3 is TGTGCCAGCAGTAATGACAAGGGGGCAAGGGGCTACACCTTC.

In this sample, this clonotype turned up a few times. The genes are TRBV20-1 and TRBJ2-1; D might be TRBD2 (6 bases). In germline, CDR1 is DFQATT, CDR2 SNEGSKA (reference sequence). CDR3 length: 15 amino acids. The V gene lost 1 base and the J gene lost 7 bases, with 17 bases spanning the gap. CDR3 nucleotide sequence: TGCAGTGCTAGAGCCGGGGACTCGCCGGGGAATGAGCAGTTCTTC. This translates into CSARAGDSPGNEQFF.

This clonotype was seen a few times. The CDR3 nucleotides are TGTGCCAGCAGTGAGACAGGGGGCGGCACAGATACGCAGTATTTT. Its protein product is CASSETGGGTDTQYF. The chain joins TRBV6-4 to TRBJ2-3; TRBD1 aligns across 10 bases. Germline V gene sequence: CDR1 MRHNA, CDR2 SNTAGT. The CDR3 loop spans 15 amino acids. The junction had 1 base not matched to a gene; V was cut back by 3 bases and J by 1 base.

The chain links TRBV27 to TRBJ1-5; D call uncertain. The CDR3 is made up of 15 amino acids. Germline V gene data show CDR1 as MNHEY and CDR2 as SMNVEV (reference sequence). V was cut by 4 bases and J by 3 bases, with 13 bases left in between. For the CDR3, the DNA is TGTGCCAGCAGTTCCCCAGGCCTAACCAATCAGCCCCAGCATTTT. As protein: CASSSPGLTNQPQHF.

Many counts were recorded for this clonotype. This chain joins TRBV7-6 and TRBJ2-2, with no clear D. CDR1 is SGHVS and CDR2 is FNYEAQ in the germline V gene. This CDR3 has 16 amino acids. V was cut by 1 base and J by 3 bases, with 12 bases left in between. This chain's CDR3 is CASSLEDRADTGELFF. The CDR3 nucleotides are TGTGCCAGCAGCTTAGAAGATAGGGCAGACACCGGGGAGCTGTTTTTT.

This clonotype was counted at least ten times. The chain carries TRBV20-1 and TRBJ2-7; 8 bases are shared with TRBD2. The CDR3 totals 14 residues. The ends lost 4 bases at V and 3 bases at J; junction bases unmatched: 8. Germline CDR1 and CDR2: DFQATT and SNEGSKA (reference sequence). The CDR3 sequence is CSATISGIDYEQYF. CDR3 sequence (DNA): TGCAGTGCTACCATTAGCGGGATCGACTACGAGCAGTACTTC.

Note on this clonotype: Since a much larger clone is just one base distant, this may be a read error. This chain uses TRBV5-5 with TRBJ2-1, with D uncertain. This CDR3 comprises 11 residues. Trimming removed 1 base from V and 8 bases from J, with 4 bases in between. Germline-derived CDR1 and CDR2 are SGHKS and YYEKEE (reference sequence). CDR3: CASSLQYEQFF. The CDR3 nucleotides read TGTGCCAGCAGCTTGCAATATGAGCAGTTCTTC.

This clonotype has a handful of counts. The chain couples TRBV20-1 to TRBJ2-7, with 11 bases lining up with TRBD2. CDR1 and CDR2 from the germline V gene are DFQATT and SNEGSKA (reference sequence). The V segment lost 3 bases and the J segment 10 bases; nucleotides outside the gene matches: 11. This CDR3 spans 14 amino acids. The CDR3 nucleotides are TGCAGTGCTAGCGCCGGGACTAGCGGTCTGGAACAGTACTTC. Its protein is CSASAGTSGLEQYF.

V and J are TRBV7-3 and TRBJ2-1; 14 bases are a match to TRBD2. The CDR3 length is 15 residues. Trimming at V came to 4 bases and at J to 9 bases, leaving 5 bases not matched to a gene. Germline loops: CDR1 SGHTA, CDR2 FQGTGA. This chain's CDR3 is CASSWGLAGDSEQFF. The CDR3 DNA sequence: TGTGCCAGCAGCTGGGGACTAGCGGGAGACTCTGAGCAGTTCTTC.

The chain recombines TRBV21-1 with TRBJ2-7; TRBD2 reflects the table's D call only, with no check against the DNA. TRBV21-1 is a recognized pseudogene. This CDR3 contains 12 residues. The CDR3 protein is CASSKGRTALYF. The CDR3 nucleotides are TGTGCCAGCAGCAAAGGCAGGACGGCCCTCTACTTC.

DNA for the CDR3: TGTGCCAGCAGCTACCGGGGCTGGGGCACCTTC. Protein: CASSYRGWGTF. The chain has TRBV7-2 and TRBJ1-2, with D perhaps TRBD1 (5 bases). Trimming took 4 bases from V and 13 from J, leaving 13 bases between them. Per germline, CDR1 SGHTA and CDR2 FQGNSA. The CDR3 runs to 11 residues.

A few counts support this clonotype. The chain combines TRBV2 with TRBJ2-5; no reliable D call. Germline CDR1 is SNHLY and CDR2 is FYNNEI. This CDR3 has 11 residues. V lost 3 bases and J lost 7, with 6 bases in between. CDR3 amino acids: CASSEEWTQYF. The CDR3 nucleotides are TGTGCCAGCAGTGAGGAGTGGACCCAGTACTTC.

This clonotype was counted ten times or more. V gene TRBV3-1 combines with J gene TRBJ1-5; D may be TRBD1 (5 bases). This CDR3 is built from 14 residues. CDR1 is LGHDT, CDR2 YNNKEL, per germline (reference sequence). Trimming left V 5 bases short and J 7 bases short, with 15 bases between. CDR3 sequence (DNA): TGTGCCAGCAGCAGACAGTTCTTGGAGCAGCCCCAGCATTTT. Residues: CASSRQFLEQPQHF.